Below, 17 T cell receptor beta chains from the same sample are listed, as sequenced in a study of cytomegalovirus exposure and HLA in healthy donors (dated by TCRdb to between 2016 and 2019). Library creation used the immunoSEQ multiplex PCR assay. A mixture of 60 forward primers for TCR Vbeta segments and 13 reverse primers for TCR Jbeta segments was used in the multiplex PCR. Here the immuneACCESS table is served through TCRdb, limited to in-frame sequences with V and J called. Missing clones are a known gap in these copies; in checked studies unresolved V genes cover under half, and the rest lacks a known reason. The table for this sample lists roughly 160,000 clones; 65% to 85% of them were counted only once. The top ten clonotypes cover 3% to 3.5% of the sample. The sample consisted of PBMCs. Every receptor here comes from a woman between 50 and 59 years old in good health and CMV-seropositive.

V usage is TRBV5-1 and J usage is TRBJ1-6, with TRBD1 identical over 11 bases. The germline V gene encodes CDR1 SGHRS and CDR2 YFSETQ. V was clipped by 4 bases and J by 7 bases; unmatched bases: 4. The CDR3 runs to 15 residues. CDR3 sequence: CASSEGQGANSPLHF. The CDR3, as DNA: TGCGCCAGCAGCGAAGGACAGGGGGCCAATTCACCCCTCCACTTT.

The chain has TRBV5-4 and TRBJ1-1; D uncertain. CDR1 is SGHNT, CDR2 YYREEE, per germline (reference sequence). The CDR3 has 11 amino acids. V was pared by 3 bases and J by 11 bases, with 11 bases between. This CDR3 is CASSWAVVAFF. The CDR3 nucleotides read TGTGCCAGCAGCTGGGCAGTGGTGGCTTTCTTT.

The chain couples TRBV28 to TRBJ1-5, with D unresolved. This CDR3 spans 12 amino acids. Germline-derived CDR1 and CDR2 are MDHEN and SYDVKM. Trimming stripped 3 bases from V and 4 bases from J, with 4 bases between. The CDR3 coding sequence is TGTGCCAGCAGTTTCTATAATCAGCCCCAGCATTTT. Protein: CASSFYNQPQHF. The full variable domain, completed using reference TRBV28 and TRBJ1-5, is DVKVTQSSRYLVKRTGEKVFLECVQDMDHENMFWYRQDPGLGLRLIYFSYDVKMKEKGDIPEGYSVSREKKERFSLILESASTNQTSMYLCASSFYNQPQHFGDGTRLSIL.

CDR3 bases: TGTGCCAGCAGCCAAGATACGCAGGGTTCGACAGATACGCAGTATTTT. As protein: CASSQDTQGSTDTQYF. The chain links TRBV4-2 to TRBJ2-3, with D tentatively TRBD1 (5 bases). The germline CDR1 and CDR2 sequences are LGHNA and YNFKEQ. There are 16 residues in the CDR3. V lost 0 bases and J 3 bases, leaving 13 bases between the germline ends.

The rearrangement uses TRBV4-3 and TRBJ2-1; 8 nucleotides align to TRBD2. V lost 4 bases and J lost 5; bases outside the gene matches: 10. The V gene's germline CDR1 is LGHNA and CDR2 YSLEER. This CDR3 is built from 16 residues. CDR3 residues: CASSRGGAGVNNEQFF. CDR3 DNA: TGCGCCAGCAGCCGCGGTGGAGCGGGAGTTAACAATGAGCAGTTCTTC.

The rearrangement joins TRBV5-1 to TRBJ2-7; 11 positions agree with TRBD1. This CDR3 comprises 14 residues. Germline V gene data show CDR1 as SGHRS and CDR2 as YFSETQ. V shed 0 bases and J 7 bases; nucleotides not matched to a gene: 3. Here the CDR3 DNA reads TGCGCCAGCAGCTTGGGGACAGGGGGCCGGGAGCAGTACTTC. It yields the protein CASSLGTGGREQYF.

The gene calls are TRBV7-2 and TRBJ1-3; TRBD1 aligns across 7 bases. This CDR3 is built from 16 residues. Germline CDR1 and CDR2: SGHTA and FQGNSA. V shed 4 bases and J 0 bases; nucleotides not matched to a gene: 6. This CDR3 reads CASSSQGQNSGNTIYF. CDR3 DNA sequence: TGTGCCAGCAGCTCCCAGGGACAGAACTCTGGAAACACCATATATTTT.

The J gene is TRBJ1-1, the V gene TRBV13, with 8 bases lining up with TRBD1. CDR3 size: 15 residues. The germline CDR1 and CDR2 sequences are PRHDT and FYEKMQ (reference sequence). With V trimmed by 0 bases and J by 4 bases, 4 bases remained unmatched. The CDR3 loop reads CASSLGDRDLTEAFF. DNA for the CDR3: TGTGCCAGCAGCTTAGGGGACAGGGACCTCACTGAAGCTTTCTTT. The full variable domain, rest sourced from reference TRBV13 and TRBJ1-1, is AAGVIQSPRHLIKEKRETATLKCYPIPRHDTVYWYQQGPGQDPQFLISFYEKMQSDKGSIPDRFSAQQFSDYHSELNMSSLELGDSALYFCASSLGDRDLTEAFFGQGTRLTVV.

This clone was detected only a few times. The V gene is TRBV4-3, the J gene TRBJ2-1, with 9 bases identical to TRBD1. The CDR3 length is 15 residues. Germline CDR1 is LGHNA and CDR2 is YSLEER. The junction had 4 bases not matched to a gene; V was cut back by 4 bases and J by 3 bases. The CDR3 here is CASSRDRASYNEQFF. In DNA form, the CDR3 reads TGCGCCAGCAGCCGGGACAGGGCTAGCTACAATGAGCAGTTCTTC.

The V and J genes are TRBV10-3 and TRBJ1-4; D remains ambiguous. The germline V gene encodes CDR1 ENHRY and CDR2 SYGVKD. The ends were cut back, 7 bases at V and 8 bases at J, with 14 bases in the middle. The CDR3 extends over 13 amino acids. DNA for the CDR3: TGTGCCATCAATCAGGCAGCGGGGGAAAAACTGTTTTTT. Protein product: CAINQAAGEKLFF.

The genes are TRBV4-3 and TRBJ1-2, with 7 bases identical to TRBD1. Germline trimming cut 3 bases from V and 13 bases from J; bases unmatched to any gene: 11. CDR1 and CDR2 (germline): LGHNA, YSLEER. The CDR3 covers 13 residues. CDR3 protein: CASSQNRGLAATF. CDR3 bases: TGCGCCAGCAGCCAGAACAGGGGACTGGCGGCCACCTTC.

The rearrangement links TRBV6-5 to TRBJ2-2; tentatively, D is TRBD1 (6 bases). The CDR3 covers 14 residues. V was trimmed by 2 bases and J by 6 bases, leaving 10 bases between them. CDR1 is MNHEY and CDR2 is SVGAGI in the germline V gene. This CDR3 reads CASSYNRAAGELFF. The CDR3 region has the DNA TGTGCCAGCAGTTACAACAGGGCGGCCGGGGAGCTGTTTTTT.

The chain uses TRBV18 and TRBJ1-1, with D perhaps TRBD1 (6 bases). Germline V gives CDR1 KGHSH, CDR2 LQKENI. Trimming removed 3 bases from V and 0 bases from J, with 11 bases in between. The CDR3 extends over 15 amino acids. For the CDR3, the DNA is TGTGCCAGCTCACCCAACAGGGCAATGAACACTGAAGCTTTCTTT. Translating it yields CASSPNRAMNTEAFF.

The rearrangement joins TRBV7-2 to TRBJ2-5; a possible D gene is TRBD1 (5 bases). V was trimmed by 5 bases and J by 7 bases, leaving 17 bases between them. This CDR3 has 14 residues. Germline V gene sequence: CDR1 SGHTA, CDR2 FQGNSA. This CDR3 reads CASSPETFQGTQYF. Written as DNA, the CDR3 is TGTGCCAGCAGCCCGGAGACCTTCCAGGGGACCCAGTACTTC.

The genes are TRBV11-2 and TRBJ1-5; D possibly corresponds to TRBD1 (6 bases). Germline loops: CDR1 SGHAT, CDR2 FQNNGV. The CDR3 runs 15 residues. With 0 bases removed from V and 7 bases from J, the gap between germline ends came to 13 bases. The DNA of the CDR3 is TGTGCCAGCAGCTTAGACAGGGGTGATTGGCAGCCCCAGCATTTT. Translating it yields CASSLDRGDWQPQHF. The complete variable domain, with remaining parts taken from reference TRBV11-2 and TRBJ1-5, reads EAGVAQSPRYKIIEKRQSVAFWCNPISGHATLYWYQQILGQGPKLLIQFQNNGVVDDSQLPKDRFSAERLKGVDSTLKIQPAKLEDSAVYLCASSLDRGDWQPQHFGDGTRLSIL.

The CDR3 bases are TGTGCCAGCAGCTTGGGACAGGGTTCTTATGGCTACACCTTC. Protein product: CASSLGQGSYGYTF. The gene calls are TRBV7-2 and TRBJ1-2; the match to TRBD1 covers 9 bases. Germline lookup yields CDR1 SGHTA and CDR2 FQGNSA. The V gene end was trimmed by 3 bases and the J gene end by 5 bases; junction bases not matched to a gene: 4. The CDR3 covers 14 residues. Variable domain in full (rest from reference TRBV7-2 and TRBJ1-2): GAGVSQSPSNKVTEKGKDVELRCDPISGHTALYWYRQSLGQGLEFLIYFQGNSAPDKSGLPSDRFSAERTGGSVSTLTIQRTQQEDSAVYLCASSLGQGSYGYTFGSGTRLTVV.

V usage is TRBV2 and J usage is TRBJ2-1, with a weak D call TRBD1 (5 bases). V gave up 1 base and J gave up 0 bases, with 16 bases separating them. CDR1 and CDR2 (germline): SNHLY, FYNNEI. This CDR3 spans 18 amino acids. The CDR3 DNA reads TGTGCCAGCAGTGAAGGGTTGGGGCGGCTAAGCTCCTACAATGAGCAGTTCTTC. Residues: CASSEGLGRLSSYNEQFF.